These T cell receptor beta chains were read from a single sample in a study of CD8+CD57+ T cells in acquired aplastic anemia. Each CDR3 protein gets one entry after TCRdb re-called the reads with MiXCR. The sample includes about 160,000 distinct CDR3 sequences, 65% to 75% of them seen just once. Source material: sorted CD4+, CD8+, or CD8+CD57+ T cells (not recorded which) from PBMCs. These receptors came from a human donor with aplastic anemia. Both conserved end residues are part of each CDR3. The order of the fields is V gene, J gene, CDR3 length, CDR3 protein.

TRBV6-5,TRBJ2-7,16,CASSSPLAGDPYEQYF
TRBV19,TRBJ2-3,12,CASTGIGDTQYF
TRBV24-1,TRBJ1-4,17,CATSAAGTGGFEEKLFF
TRBV15,TRBJ2-3,15,CATSRGTESTDTQYF
TRBV5-1,TRBJ2-5,16,CASSSLASGFQETQYF
TRBV7-7,TRBJ2-7,15,CASSFASGGSYEQYF
TRBV10-3,TRBJ2-7,16,CAISESNLEGLYEQYF
TRBV6-6,TRBJ2-1,16,CASSLRETSSYNEQFF
TRBV20-1,TRBJ2-3,13,CSARDGQSDTQYF
TRBV6-1,TRBJ2-2,13,CASSVRETGELFF
TRBV7-2,TRBJ2-1,14,CASSPQVGWDEQFF
TRBV7-9,TRBJ1-3,19,CASSPPGQGATYSGNTIYF
TRBV10-3,TRBJ1-5,14,CAISRTDGGQPQHF
TRBV6-4,TRBJ2-7,14,CASRKGLGQGEQYF
TRBV5-5,TRBJ1-5,15,CASSVSGGSNQPQHF
TRBV13,TRBJ2-2,13,CASSFRATGELFF
TRBV24-1,TRBJ1-1,13,CATSGTGPTEALF
TRBV7-3,TRBJ1-1,14,CASSLSGTNTEAFF
TRBV20-1,TRBJ2-7,15,CSARVAVPPPYEQYF
TRBV12-3/TRBV12-4,TRBJ2-7,12,CASGFVVHEQYF
TRBV24-1,TRBJ1-2,13,CATKRTGGGTYTF
TRBV29-1,TRBJ2-5,14,CSVEDAGLQETQYF
TRBV9,TRBJ2-7,14,CASSVSGTVYEQYF
TRBV9,TRBJ2-7,15,CASSVGLAGYYEQYF
TRBV7-6,TRBJ1-3,16,CASSLVGGFSGNTIYF
TRBV7-2,TRBJ2-7,15,CASSSGQGLYYEQYF
TRBV2,TRBJ1-1,15,CASSVAWGAGNEAFF
TRBV7-8,TRBJ1-1,11,CASSLLTEAFF
TRBV7-8,TRBJ2-3,15,CASSLAGAPRDTQYF
TRBV9,TRBJ2-7,14,CASSPRQTLGEQYF
TRBV14,TRBJ2-5,16,CASSQDGASGSETQYF
TRBV7-8,TRBJ2-3,13,CASSLGRRDTQYF
TRBV10-3,TRBJ1-1,15,CAISESAGENTEAFF
TRBV7-2,TRBJ2-7,12,CASSFSGYEQYF
TRBV7-8,TRBJ2-7,14,CASSHTGSSYEQYF
TRBV20-1,TRBJ1-5,16,CSARRDRVEGNQPQHF
TRBV9,TRBJ1-2,16,CASSNLWTDLDYGYTF
TRBV5-4,TRBJ2-6,14,CASCVGTGANVLTF
TRBV7-2,TRBJ2-3,15,CASSHPRGHTDTQYF
TRBV30,TRBJ1-1,14,CAWSVSGVYTEAFF
TRBV2,TRBJ1-1,15,CASRPGTGESTEAFF
TRBV5-1,TRBJ1-1,15,CASSLGLQANTEAFF
TRBV20-1,TRBJ2-5,13,CSATSLGWETQYF